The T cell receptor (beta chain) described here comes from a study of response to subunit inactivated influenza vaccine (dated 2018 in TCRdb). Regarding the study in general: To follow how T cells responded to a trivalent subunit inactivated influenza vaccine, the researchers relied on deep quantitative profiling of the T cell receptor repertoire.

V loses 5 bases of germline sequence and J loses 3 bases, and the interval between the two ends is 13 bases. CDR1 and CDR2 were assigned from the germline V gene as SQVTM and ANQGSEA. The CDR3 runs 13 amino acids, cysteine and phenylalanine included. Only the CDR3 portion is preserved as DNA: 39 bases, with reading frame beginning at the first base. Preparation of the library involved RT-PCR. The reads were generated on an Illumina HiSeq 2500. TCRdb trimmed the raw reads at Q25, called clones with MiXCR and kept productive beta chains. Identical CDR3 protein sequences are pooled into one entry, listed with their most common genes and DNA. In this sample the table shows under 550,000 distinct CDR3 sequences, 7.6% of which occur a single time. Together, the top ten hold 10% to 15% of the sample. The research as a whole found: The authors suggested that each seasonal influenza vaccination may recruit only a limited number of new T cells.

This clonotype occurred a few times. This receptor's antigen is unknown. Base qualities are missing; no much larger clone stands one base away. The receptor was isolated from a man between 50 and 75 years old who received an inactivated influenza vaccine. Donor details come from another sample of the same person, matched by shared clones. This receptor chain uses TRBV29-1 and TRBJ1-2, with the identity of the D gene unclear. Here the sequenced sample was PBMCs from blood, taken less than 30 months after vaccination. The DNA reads TGCAGCGTTTTGATGGACGGCCACTATGGCTACACCTTC. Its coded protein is CSVLMDGHYGYTF.